One sample yielded the 20 T cell receptor beta chains listed below, sequenced in a study of T cells after yellow fever vaccination (dated 2019 in TCRdb). The meaning of the sample's treatment or condition label: live attenuated yellow fever vaccine strain. Preparation of the library involved 5' RACE. The sample was run on an Illumina NovaSeq 6000. TCRdb reran the public reads through fastp at Q25 and MiXCR, keeping productive beta chains. CDR3 protein duplicates are merged, each entry listing the most common genes and DNA. The sample contains hundreds of thousands of distinct CDR3 sequences, about 19% of them found a single time. About a sixth of the sample goes to the ten largest clones. The specimen was PBMCs, collected before the yellow fever booster vaccination. The receptors were sampled from a man aged 18 to 35 who received the YFV17D yellow fever vaccine.

This clonotype has just a few counts. The CDR3 does not close with the conserved phenylalanine or tryptophan, likely indicating a read error. The DNA is left out, because the CDR3 cannot be placed on it with certainty; the CDR3 is given as TCRdb lists it. This chain joins TRBV20-1 and TRBJ1-2; whether TRBD1, the table's D call, matches the DNA was not checked. The CDR3 has 15 amino acids, counting both end residues. CDR1 and CDR2 from the germline V gene are DFQATT and SNEGSKA (reference sequence). This CDR3 reads CSARDRDRVMSRLIL.

With regard to this clonotype: A clone one base away is much larger, so this may be a read error. The chain employs TRBV4-1 and TRBJ2-4, with 10 bases fitting TRBD1. V lost 4 bases to trimming and J lost 8 bases; unmatched junction nucleotides: 8. This CDR3 region has 15 residues. The germline V gene encodes CDR1 MGHRA and CDR2 YSYEKL. CDR3 nucleotide sequence: TGCGCCAGCAGCCCAGATCTGGACAGGGGGGACATTCAGTACTTC. Translated: CASSPDLDRGDIQYF.

Only a few counts were recorded for this clonotype. The chain recombines TRBV12-5 with TRBJ2-7; TRBD1 matches 7 bases. The CDR3 is 13 residues long. In germline, CDR1 is LGHNT, CDR2 FRNRAP. With 5 bases clipped from V and 0 bases from J, the junction kept 1 base outside the gene matches. The CDR3 DNA sequence: TGTGCTAGTGGTCGGGACAGCTCCTACGAGCAGTACTTC. Translating gives CASGRDSSYEQYF.

There are a few counts of this clonotype. CDR3 DNA: TGTGCCAGCTCGAATTTCGGGGCGAGAGGCTACACCTTC. It is translated as CASSNFGARGYTF. The V and J genes are TRBV6-5 and TRBJ1-2; D might be TRBD1 (5 bases). The germline V gene encodes CDR1 MNHEY and CDR2 SVGAGI. This CDR3 is built from 13 residues. Trimming stripped 8 bases from V and 8 bases from J, with 18 bases between.

In this sample, this clonotype turned up many times. The V and J genes are TRBV11-2 and TRBJ2-1, with D perhaps matching TRBD1 or TRBD2 (5 bases each). Trimming shortened V by 5 bases and J by 2 bases, and 13 bases separated the two germline ends. The CDR3 spans 15 residues. CDR1 is SGHAT and CDR2 is FQNNGV in the germline V gene. The CDR3 is CASSDYGGTYNEQFF. DNA for the CDR3: TGTGCCAGCAGCGACTATGGGGGTACCTACAATGAGCAGTTCTTC.

The chain couples TRBV24-1 to TRBJ2-2, with D unresolved. V lost 5 bases, J lost 6 bases, and 18 bases lay in between. Looked up from germline, CDR1 is KGHDR and CDR2 is SFDVKD. There are 16 residues in the CDR3. This CDR3 reads CATSASPLGVSGELFF. The CDR3 region has the DNA TGTGCCACCAGTGCTTCGCCTCTCGGTGTTTCCGGGGAGCTGTTTTTT.

The V call is TRBV4-2, the J call TRBJ2-6; no firm D call. CDR1 and CDR2 (germline): LGHNA, YNFKEQ. The CDR3 loop spans 17 amino acids. V lost 3 bases to trimming and J lost 0 bases, with 12 bases between them. The chain's CDR3 is CASSQFSVSSGANVLTF. The CDR3 DNA is TGTGCCAGCAGCCAGTTTTCCGTGTCCTCTGGGGCCAACGTCCTGACTTTC.

This clonotype was observed a handful of times. The chain is built from TRBV4-3 and TRBJ2-1, with D perhaps given as TRBD1 or TRBD2 (5 bases each). The CDR3 has 14 residues. Germline V lookup: CDR1 LGHNA, CDR2 YSLEER. The V end was cut by 8 bases, the J end by 7 bases, with 18 bases between. CDR3 in DNA: TGCGCCAGCCGGGCCCCGGGGACGAGGAATGAGCAGTTCTTC. Translated, it gives CASRAPGTRNEQFF.

This clonotype was observed a handful of times. J is TRBJ2-1 and V is TRBV27; 9 bases agree with TRBD1. Per the germline V gene, CDR1 is MNHEY and CDR2 is SMNVEV (reference sequence). With V trimmed by 6 bases and J by 8 bases, 11 bases remained unmatched. The CDR3 extends over 15 amino acids. DNA of the CDR3: TGTGCCAGCAGCTCCCCGGGACAGGGTGCTTATGAGCAGTTCTTC. This encodes CASSSPGQGAYEQFF.

This clonotype turned up a few times. The chain links TRBV18 to TRBJ2-7; 7 bases line up with TRBD2. The length of the CDR3 is 14 residues. The trim removed 7 bases at V and 3 bases at J, leaving 9 bases unmatched. Germline CDR1 and CDR2: KGHSH and LQKENI. For the CDR3, the DNA is TGTGCCAGCTTCGTAGGCGGGGGATTCTACGAGCAGTACTTC. It specifies CASFVGGGFYEQYF.

The table lists this clonotype with a few counts. CDR3 protein: CASTTSRWGGLDEQFF. The CDR3 DNA sequence: TGTGCCAGCACTACCTCCAGGTGGGGGGGGTTGGATGAGCAGTTCTTC. The chain joins TRBV6-2 or TRBV6-3 to TRBJ2-1; TRBD2 agrees at 7 bases. The CDR3 spans 16 residues. V was pared by 7 bases and J by 8 bases, with 17 bases of the junction left unmatched. Germline V gives CDR1 MNHEY, CDR2 SVGEGT.

The chain uses TRBV11-1 and TRBJ1-5; no reliable D call. Between the trimmed V and J ends, which lost 0 bases and 5 bases, there was a span of 5 bases. This CDR3 has 13 residues. The germline V gene encodes CDR1 SGHAT and CDR2 FQDESV (reference sequence). Written as DNA, the CDR3 is TGTGCCAGCAGCTTAGCCGCTTATCAGCCCCAGCATTTT. Its translation is CASSLAAYQPQHF.

This clonotype was recorded a few times. The chain employs TRBV5-1 and TRBJ1-1; TRBD1 might be the D (5 bases). V lost 0 bases and J 8 bases, leaving 8 bases between the germline ends. This CDR3 is built from 12 residues. Germline V gene lookup returns CDR1 SGHRS and CDR2 YFSETQ. This CDR3 reads CASSLDSGEAFF. CDR3 sequence (DNA): TGCGCCAGCAGCTTGGATTCAGGGGAAGCTTTCTTT.

This clonotype has more than one count but fewer than ten. This rearrangement joins TRBV6-1 to TRBJ1-2, with D maybe TRBD1 (6 bases). CDR3 length equals 12 residues. Trimming shortened V by 7 bases and J by 6 bases, and 12 bases separated the two germline ends. Germline values: CDR1 MNHNS, CDR2 SASEGT. The CDR3 region has the DNA TGTGCCAGCAACGGGGGCGTGGATGGCTACACCTTC. It encodes CASNGGVDGYTF.

This clonotype was seen a handful of times. The chain couples TRBV4-2 to TRBJ2-7, with 7 bases that match TRBD1. V trimming: 4 bases; J trimming: 7 bases; junction bases outside the gene matches: 13. Per germline, CDR1 LGHNA and CDR2 YNFKEQ. The CDR3 covers 15 residues. CDR3 DNA sequence: TGTGCCAGCAGCCGGACGACAGGGCCGCTCGGGGAGCAGTACTTC. Amino acids: CASSRTTGPLGEQYF.

The sample holds many counts of this clonotype. V gene TRBV12-3 or TRBV12-4 combines with J gene TRBJ1-3, with no clear D. The ends were cut back, 10 bases at V and 4 bases at J, with 11 bases in the middle. This CDR3 comprises 12 residues. The CDR3 DNA sequence: TGTGCCAACCAGAGAGTGGGAAACACCATATATTTT. This sequence encodes CANQRVGNTIYF.

This clonotype was picked up a small number of times. This rearrangement joins TRBV11-2 to TRBJ2-1; D is possibly TRBD2 (6 bases). V was pared by 5 bases and J by 1 base, with 9 bases between. The CDR3 has 14 amino acids. CDR1 is SGHAT, CDR2 FQNNGV, per germline. The CDR3 DNA reads as TGTGCCAGCAGCCGACTAGAGTCCTACAATGAGCAGTTCTTC. Protein: CASSRLESYNEQFF.

This clonotype was seen ten or more times. The rearrangement joins TRBV29-1 to TRBJ2-5; D is perhaps TRBD2 (6 bases). Germline V gives CDR1 SQVTM, CDR2 ANQGSEA. V was cut by 3 bases and J by 4 bases, with 12 bases left in between. The CDR3 is 13 residues long. CDR3 nucleotides: TGCAGCGTTGATCTTCGGGGGAGAGAGACCCAGTACTTC. It translates to CSVDLRGRETQYF.

Only a few counts were recorded for this clonotype. This sequence joins TRBV7-9 and TRBJ2-7, with a tentative D call TRBD2 (6 bases). Germline CDR1 SEHNR, CDR2 FQNEAQ (reference sequence). The CDR3 loop spans 14 amino acids. V lost 4 bases and J lost 3, with 13 bases in between. The DNA of the CDR3 is TGTGCCAGCAGCTCTCTGCGGGGATACTACGAGCAGTACTTC. This translates into CASSSLRGYYEQYF.

This clonotype was picked up a small number of times. This chain's CDR3 is CASTVGGDSSYNSPLHF. The CDR3 DNA reads as TGTGCCAGCACCGTAGGTGGGGATAGCTCCTATAATTCACCCCTCCACTTT. The V call is TRBV7-9, the J call TRBJ1-6; D is uncertain. V gave up 7 bases and J gave up 0 bases, with 16 bases separating them. Per germline, CDR1 SEHNR and CDR2 FQNEAQ (reference sequence). This CDR3 region has 17 residues.